A selection of T cell receptor beta chains follows, all from one sample in a study of somatic mutations in cytotoxic T cells in rheumatoid arthritis. Produced via immunoSEQ multiplex PCR; TCRdb's table is partial and in-frame only. The top ten clones hold around 27% of a sample with roughly 13,000 clones, roughly 70% of them seen once. The sample consisted of CD8+ T cells sorted from blood. These receptors all come from an adult with rheumatoid arthritis. CDR3s include the opening cysteine and the closing phenylalanine or tryptophan. A D gene is named only where the DNA matches it firmly. The size entry is marked missing in some rows and otherwise reads once, few, many or a size class.

J | D | size | V | CDR3 | DNA
TRBJ2-1 | NA | NA | TRBV27 | CASSYLNNEQFF | TGTGCCAGCAGTTACCTTAACAATGAGCAGTTCTTC
TRBJ2-6 | NA | NA | TRBV27 | CASSFTGPGGANVLTF | TGTGCCAGCAGTTTCACGGGGCCGGGGGGGGCCAACGTCCTGACTTTC
TRBJ1-1 | NA | few | TRBV7-9 | CASSLVGVNTEAFF | TGTGCCAGCAGCTTAGTGGGGGTGAACACTGAAGCTTTCTTT
TRBJ1-5 | TRBD1 | NA | TRBV28 | CASREGQDRNQPQHF | TGTGCCAGCAGAGAGGGACAGGACCGCAATCAGCCCCAGCATTTT
TRBJ2-3 | TRBD2 | NA | TRBV27 | CASTQGTSATDTQYF | TGTGCCAGCACTCAAGGGACTAGCGCGACAGATACGCAGTATTTT
TRBJ2-7 | NA | NA | TRBV5-8 | CASSTQTGDYEQYF | TGTGCCAGCAGCACCCAGACAGGAGACTACGAGCAGTACTTC
TRBJ2-2 | NA | NA | TRBV7-8 | CASSWVSTGELFF | TGTGCCAGCAGCTGGGTTAGCACCGGGGAGCTGTTTTTT
TRBJ1-5 | NA | NA | TRBV21-1 | CASSKAQGQRLNQPQHF | TGTGCCAGCAGCAAAGCGCAGGGACAGCGACTCAATCAGCCCCAGCATTTT
TRBJ2-7 | TRBD1 | few | TRBV6-5 | CASSSSWTGFGYEQYF | TGTGCCAGCAGTTCTTCCTGGACAGGGTTCGGCTACGAGCAGTACTTC
TRBJ1-3 | NA | NA | TRBV15 | CATSSRRGNTIYF | TGTGCCACCAGCAGTAGGAGGGGAAACACCATATATTTT
TRBJ2-5 | NA | NA | TRBV4-1 | CASSQDPVVETQYF | TGCGCCAGCAGCCAAGATCCGGTGGTCGAGACCCAGTACTTC
TRBJ1-6 | NA | medium-sized | TRBV19 | CASSITGSRNSPLHF | TGTGCCAGTAGTATAACAGGGTCTCGTAATTCACCCCTCCACTTT
TRBJ2-1 | NA | NA | TRBV19 | CASSIDLQFAYNEQFF | TGTGCCAGTAGTATAGATCTACAGTTTGCCTACAATGAGCAGTTCTTC
TRBJ1-4 | NA | NA | TRBV6-1 | CASSRRDISNEKLFF | TGTGCCAGCAGTCGGCGGGACATAAGTAATGAAAAACTGTTTTTT
TRBJ2-7 | NA | NA | TRBV11-2 | CASSLVVSARSSYEQYF | TGTGCCAGCAGCTTAGTGGTCAGCGCCCGGAGCTCCTACGAGCAGTACTTC
TRBJ2-1 | NA | NA | TRBV28 | CASSSASTRGSYNEQFF | TGTGCCAGCAGTTCCGCATCGACCAGAGGGTCCTACAATGAGCAGTTCTTC
TRBJ2-3 | TRBD1 | NA | TRBV30 | CAWSVGTGADTQYF | TGTGCCTGGAGTGTGGGGACAGGGGCAGATACGCAGTATTTT
TRBJ1-2 | NA | NA | TRBV7-8 | CASSLAGVYGYTF | TGTGCCAGCAGCTTAGCAGGGGTCTATGGCTACACCTTC
TRBJ2-3 | TRBD2 | NA | TRBV18 | CASSPGRGGTDTQYF | TGTGCCAGCTCACCCGGACGGGGGGGCACAGATACGCAGTATTTT
TRBJ1-3 | TRBD1 | NA | TRBV7-9 | CASSLGRGGQGRNTIYF | TGTGCCAGCAGCTTGGGCCGGGGGGGACAGGGTCGAAACACCATATATTTT
TRBJ2-7 | TRBD2 | NA | TRBV27 | CASRSIKGTSAFYEQYF | TGTGCCAGCAGATCGATAAAAGGGACTAGCGCCTTCTACGAGCAGTACTTC
TRBJ2-7 | NA | NA | TRBV4-1 | CASSQDKGGGYEQYF | TGCGCCAGCAGCCAAGATAAGGGGGGGGGCTACGAGCAGTACTTC
TRBJ1-5 | TRBD1 | NA | TRBV6-1 | CASSTPDRVNQPQHF | TGTGCCAGCAGTACGCCAGACAGGGTCAATCAGCCCCAGCATTTT
TRBJ1-5 | NA | once | TRBV6-1 | CASSEWWGRGQPQHF | TGTGCCAGCAGTGAATGGTGGGGACGGGGTCAGCCCCAGCATTTT
TRBJ2-7 | TRBD2 | NA | TRBV28 | CASREGLAGGNEQYF | TGTGCCAGCAGGGAGGGCCTAGCGGGGGGAAACGAGCAGTACTTC
TRBJ2-3 | NA | medium-sized | TRBV9 | CASSVSYLGTDTQYF | TGTGCCAGCAGCGTATCATATCTCGGGACAGATACGCAGTATTTT
TRBJ2-5 | NA | NA | TRBV7-2 | CASSPNLTTTALKTQYF | TGTGCCAGCAGCCCCAACCTCACCACGACAGCGTTAAAGACCCAGTACTTC
TRBJ1-2 | NA | NA | TRBV19 | CASSIGFGTANYGYTF | TGTGCCAGTAGTATAGGTTTCGGAACAGCTAACTATGGCTACACCTTC
TRBJ1-2 | NA | NA | TRBV6-5 | CASRPRSGPLYGYTF | TGTGCCAGCAGGCCCCGCTCGGGACCGCTTTATGGCTACACCTTC
TRBJ2-7 | NA | NA | TRBV4-1 | CASSQGRGAYEQYF | TGCGCCAGCAGCCAAGGGCGGGGAGCCTACGAGCAGTACTTC
TRBJ1-5 | NA | NA | TRBV2 | CASRRTESANQPQHF | TGTGCCAGCAGGAGGACAGAAAGCGCCAATCAGCCCCAGCATTTT
TRBJ1-1 | NA | NA | TRBV2 | CASRPPGETEAFF | TGTGCCAGCAGACCTCCAGGTGAGACTGAAGCTTTCTTT